This TCR beta chain was retrieved from a study of shared clonotypes between healthy human individuals. It was across several immunoSEQ plates that each subset's genomic DNA was evenly split. Profiled with immunoSEQ multiplex PCR; TCRdb holds only in-frame clones, not every one. The table includes about 2.3 million clones, approximately 95% detected once. This CDR3 spans 14 amino acids. Trimming took 4 bases from V and 5 from J; bases not matched to a gene: 7. CDR1 and CDR2 (germline): SQVTM, ANQGSEA. Sequencing used naive CD4+ T cells from PBMCs. Specified subset: CD45RA+ positively selected. V is TRBV29-1 and J is TRBJ2-5; TRBD1 matches 10 bases. The TCR sequence derives from a man between 18 and 29 years old in good health. Some clones in this sample may be carry-over from other donors' samples. As DNA, the CDR3 is TGCAGCGTTGCCCGACAGGGGGCACAGGAGACCCAGTACTTC. Its translation is CSVARQGAQETQYF.